Given below is one TCR beta chain in context. This clone was seen a few times. What antigen it recognizes has not been identified. No clone much larger than this one lies a single base away; base qualities are absent. TCR beta CDR3 regions were sequenced from DNA using the immunoSEQ Assay. In the original analysis: T cell density was computed as TCR beta template counts normalized to usable DNA estimated by amplifying housekeeping genes. Richness was estimated using the preseqR package, with extrapolation to 400,000 templates for PBMC samples and to 120,000 templates for tissue samples. Clonality was calculated as one minus Pielou's evenness. Tissue-enriched TCRs were identified through differential abundance testing performed on productive amino-acid clonotypes, with a minimum total count of 5 and an alpha of 0.1. Repertoire overlap between compartments was quantified with the Jaccard Index and Morisita Overlap Index. GLIPH grouped TCR beta CDR3s together with public tetramer-defined viral CDR3s, and a viral motif had to include at least three viral sequences and show V-gene enrichment. The table was pulled from immuneACCESS by TCRdb, which kept in-frame rearrangements only. Such tables lose some clones; where checked, under half of the loss comes from unresolved V genes, and the rest has no known cause. V and J calls and clone size are those listed in that table; D and trimming were worked out from the DNA. This sample gives tens of thousands of clones in total; roughly nine tenths of them show up just once. Together, the top ten hold approximately 22% of the sample.

The data stem from a study of T cells in localized non-small cell lung cancer (dated by TCRdb to between 2020 and 2021). Notes on the research overall: Comparing tumors with uninvolved tumor-adjacent lungs, the study looked at the T cell repertoires of approximately 240 patients with early-stage NSCLC. The cohort consisted of approximately 240 treatment-naive NSCLC patients whose localized lung tumors had been resected. A mean age of around 66 years was recorded for the NSCLC patients, of whom roughly 130 were male and 107 were female.

At diagnosis, peripheral blood, uninvolved tumor-adjacent lung and tumor were collected and stored as a combination of fresh-frozen and FFPE material. For TCR repertoire profiling, blood samples were analyzed in the form of peripheral blood mononuclear cells. V has 3 bases trimmed and J has 5 bases trimmed; junction bases matching no gene number 0. Including the terminal cysteine and phenylalanine, the CDR3 comprises 13 residues. Only CDR3 DNA is held: 39 bases, read in frame from base 1. The germline V gene gives CDR1 as SNHLY and CDR2 as FYNNEI. Beyond this particular receptor, the publication reports: Because the study design was exploratory, TCR variables were selected using unadjusted p-values without false-discovery rate correction. Of the top 100 tumor clones, a median of roughly 57 were detected in paired uninvolved adjacent lung; 28 were also among that lung's top 100. Because multi-region sequencing of the tumors was not done, intratumor heterogeneity could not be ruled out. Longer overall survival was associated with higher blood T cell density, whereas shorter survival was associated with higher adjacent-lung clonality. The highest T cell clonality was observed in uninvolved tumor-adjacent lung, where clonality exceeded that of tumor, suggesting that antigenic responses were more focused in uninvolved tumor-adjacent lung.

Here the sequenced sample was PBMCs, taken before any cancer treatment. The receptor comes from a man between 40 and 70 years old with stage II squamous cell lung carcinoma. This chain joins TRBV2 to TRBJ1-5; TRBD1 lines up with 8 middle nucleotides. CDR3 loop: CASSETGDQPQHF. The nucleotide sequence reads as follows: TGTGCCAGCAGTGAGACAGGGGATCAGCCCCAGCATTTT.